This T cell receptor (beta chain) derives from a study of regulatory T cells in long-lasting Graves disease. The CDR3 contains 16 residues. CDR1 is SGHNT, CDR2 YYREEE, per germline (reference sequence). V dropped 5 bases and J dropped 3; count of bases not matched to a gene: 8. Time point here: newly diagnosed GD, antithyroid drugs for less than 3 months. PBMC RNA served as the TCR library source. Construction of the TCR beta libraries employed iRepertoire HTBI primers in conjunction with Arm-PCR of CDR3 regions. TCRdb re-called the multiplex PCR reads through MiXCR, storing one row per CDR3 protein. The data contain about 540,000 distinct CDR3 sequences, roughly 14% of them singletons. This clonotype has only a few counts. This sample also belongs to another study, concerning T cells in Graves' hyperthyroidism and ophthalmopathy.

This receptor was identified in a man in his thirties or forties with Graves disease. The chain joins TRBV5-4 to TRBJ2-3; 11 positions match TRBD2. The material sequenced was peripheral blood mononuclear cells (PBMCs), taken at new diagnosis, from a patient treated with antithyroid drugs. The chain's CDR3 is CASSRTSGLGTDTQYF. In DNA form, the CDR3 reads TGTGCCAGCAGTCGGACTAGCGGGTTGGGGACAGATACGCAGTATTTT.